Below are 19 T cell receptor beta chains sequenced from a single sample in a study of spatial heterogeneity in lung cancer. Notes on the study in general: Expanded alpha and beta TCR counts within tumors tracked tumor mutation counts.

TCRdb ran MiXCR on the 5' RACE reads and lists one entry per CDR3 protein. The sample lists roughly 17,000 distinct CDR3 sequences, roughly 7.1% seen once, with 15% to 20% in the top ten. Time point meaning: sample taken at primary tumor resection. The antigens of these receptors remain unknown. The material sequenced was lung tumor tissue, taken at surgery. The source of these receptors is a female donor with early-stage non-small cell lung cancer.

This clonotype has a count of ten or more. Since the library was made to target alpha chains, this beta chain is a stray read and its abundance is not meaningful. V and J are TRBV7-3 and TRBJ1-3, with D possibly TRBD1 on 5 matching bases. V was clipped by 3 bases and J by 6 bases, with 9 bases between them. The CDR3 covers 13 residues. The germline V gene has CDR1 SGHTA and CDR2 FQGTGA. The CDR3: CASSLGRPNTIYF. The CDR3 DNA sequence: TGTGCCAGCAGCTTGGGACGACCAAACACCATATATTTT.

There are many counts of this clonotype. Found in a library prepared for alpha chains, this beta chain is an off-target read, and its abundance has little meaning. This sequence joins TRBV2 and TRBJ2-1; D call uncertain. Germline loops: CDR1 SNHLY, CDR2 FYNNEI. The CDR3 extends over 13 amino acids. Trimming removed 7 bases from V and 6 bases from J, with 13 bases in between. The CDR3 DNA reads TGTGCCAGCAAAACGTCCGCGAGCAATGAGCAGTTCTTC. Translating gives CASKTSASNEQFF.

To note about this clonotype: A library prepared for alpha chains yielded this beta chain as an off-target read; its size is of little meaning. This chain connects TRBV10-2 to TRBJ2-7, with D maybe TRBD1 (5 bases). This CDR3 is built from 12 residues. Germline CDR1 reads WSHSY; CDR2 reads SAAADI. V was cut by 0 bases and J by 8 bases, with 8 bases left in between. DNA for the CDR3: TGCGCCAGCAGTGAGTCGGCAGGGCAGCAGTACTTC. The encoded protein is CASSESAGQQYF.

This clonotype was recorded at least ten times. This beta chain turned up in a library designed for alpha chains; as an off-target read, its abundance says little. The chain carries TRBV11-2 and TRBJ2-4; 9 bases are shared with TRBD2. The V and J ends lost 1 base and 3 bases, in that order; junction bases with no gene match: 4. Germline V gene lookup returns CDR1 SGHAT and CDR2 FQNNGV. The CDR3 totals 16 residues. Here the CDR3 reads CASSLGLAGLKNIQYF. As DNA, the CDR3 is TGTGCCAGCAGCTTAGGGCTAGCGGGGCTCAAAAACATTCAGTACTTC.

In this sample, this clonotype turned up many times. A library prepared for alpha chains yielded this beta chain as an off-target read; its size is of little meaning. The chain has TRBV18 and TRBJ2-7; D may be TRBD2 (5 bases). This CDR3 has 12 residues. V lost 3 bases to trimming and J lost 5 bases, with 8 bases between them. Germline values: CDR1 KGHSH, CDR2 LQKENI. The CDR3 loop is CASSPSSHEQYF. In DNA, the CDR3 is TGTGCCAGCTCACCCTCTAGCCACGAGCAGTACTTC.

This clonotype was detected ten times or more. This beta chain was picked up by a library intended for alpha chains and is off target, so its count carries little meaning. The J gene is TRBJ1-2, the V gene TRBV9, with a possible D match to TRBD1 (6 bases). Trimming shortened V by 0 bases and J by 4 bases, and 13 bases separated the two germline ends. Per germline, CDR1 SGDLS and CDR2 YYNGEE. The length of the CDR3 is 15 residues. CDR3 sequence: CASSVGTGSGYGYTF. The DNA of the CDR3 is TGTGCCAGCAGCGTAGGTACAGGGTCGGGCTATGGCTACACCTTC. Based on the CDR3 plus reference TRBV9 and TRBJ1-2, the full variable domain is DSGVTQTPKHLITATGQRVTLRCSPRSGDLSVYWYQQSLDQGLQFLIQYYNGEERAKGNILERFSAQQFPDLHSELNLSSLELGDSALYFCASSVGTGSGYGYTFGSGTRLTVV.

Comments on this clonotype: A much larger clone is a single base away; this may be a read error. Since the library was made to target alpha chains, this beta chain is a stray read and its abundance is not meaningful. This chain uses TRBV28 with TRBJ2-7, with no clear D. V lost 7 bases and J 11 bases, leaving 15 bases between the germline ends. The CDR3 has 11 amino acids. The germline gives CDR1 MDHEN, CDR2 SYDVKM. The CDR3 DNA is TGTGCCAGCACCGACCGTTTGACGGAGTACTTC. Translated, it gives CASTDRLTEYF.

In this sample, this clonotype turned up many times. With the library built for alpha chains, this beta chain is off target and its frequency is not meaningful. V gene TRBV20-1 combines with J gene TRBJ2-7, with 16 bases fitting TRBD2. Germline CDR1 is DFQATT and CDR2 is SNEGSKA (reference sequence). This CDR3 has 16 residues. V was clipped by 2 bases and J by 9 bases; unmatched bases: 10. As DNA, the CDR3 is TGCAGTGCTAGACGTCCCGGGACTAGCGGGGGGGCCGGGCAGTACTTC. This sequence encodes CSARRPGTSGGAGQYF.

This clonotype has ten or more counts. With the library built for alpha chains, this beta chain is off target and its frequency is not meaningful. The rearrangement joins TRBV7-8 to TRBJ2-5, with D possibly matching TRBD2 (7 bases). The CDR3 runs to 15 residues. The germline V and J ends were trimmed by 7 bases and 5 bases, with 20 bases remaining between them. Germline V gene data show CDR1 as SGHVS and CDR2 as FQNEAQ. CDR3: CASINGGGWGETQYF. The CDR3 region has the DNA TGTGCCAGCATCAACGGCGGGGGCTGGGGTGAGACCCAGTACTTC.

Within the sample, this clonotype is medium-sized. Being off target in a library aimed at alpha chains, this beta chain has a size of little meaning. This chain joins TRBV15 and TRBJ1-5; D call uncertain. The V end lost 1 base, the J end lost 1 base, and 5 bases lay between the germline ends. CDR1 and CDR2 from the germline V gene are LNHNV and YYDKDF (reference sequence). The length of the CDR3 is 14 residues. Here the CDR3 DNA reads TGTGCCACCAGCAGAGGAGGGAGCAATCAGCCCCAGCATTTT. Amino acids: CATSRGGSNQPQHF.

This clonotype was detected many times. This beta chain turned up in a library designed for alpha chains; as an off-target read, its abundance says little. This chain connects TRBV18 to TRBJ1-1; D call uncertain. The CDR3 runs 15 residues. Germline CDR1 reads KGHSH; CDR2 reads LQKENI. The V and J ends lost 1 base and 1 base respectively, with 10 bases between them. CDR3 nucleotide sequence: TGTGCCAGCTCACCACTAAAAGGAGCGAACACTGAAGCTTTCTTT. This gives the protein CASSPLKGANTEAFF.

Concerning this clonotype itself: Since the library was made to target alpha chains, this beta chain is a stray read and its abundance is not meaningful. The chain uses TRBV20-1 and TRBJ2-2; D remains ambiguous. Germline lookup yields CDR1 DFQATT and CDR2 SNEGSKA (reference sequence). The CDR3 has 15 amino acids. V dropped 0 bases and J dropped 3 bases, with 11 bases sitting between them. The CDR3 loop is CSARDEYWDTGELFF. The CDR3 coding sequence is TGCAGTGCTAGAGATGAGTACTGGGACACCGGGGAGCTGTTTTTT.

This clonotype was seen many times. With the library built for alpha chains, this beta chain is off target and its frequency is not meaningful. The J gene is TRBJ2-6, the V gene TRBV28, with D hard to call. Trimming cost V 8 bases and J 0 bases, with 8 bases left between them. Per germline, CDR1 MDHEN and CDR2 SYDVKM. The CDR3 length is 14 residues. The CDR3 bases are TGTGCCAGCTCGGGCCGCTCTGGGGCCAACGTCCTGACTTTC. Amino acid sequence: CASSGRSGANVLTF.

The sample holds many counts of this clonotype. With the library built for alpha chains, this beta chain is off target and its frequency is not meaningful. The V and J genes are TRBV20-1 and TRBJ2-3, with D tentatively TRBD2 (5 bases). The CDR3 is 14 amino acids. V was cut by 0 bases and J by 4 bases, with 11 bases left in between. Germline CDR1 DFQATT, CDR2 SNEGSKA (reference sequence). The CDR3 spells CSARDLGVPDTQYF. In DNA form, the CDR3 reads TGCAGTGCTAGAGATCTCGGGGTCCCAGATACGCAGTATTTT.

This clonotype was seen many times. Found in a library prepared for alpha chains, this beta chain is an off-target read, and its abundance has little meaning. The chain employs TRBV20-1 and TRBJ2-1; D may be TRBD2 (5 bases). V lost 1 base, J lost 2 bases, and 12 bases lay in between. CDR3 length equals 15 residues. Per germline, CDR1 DFQATT and CDR2 SNEGSKA (reference sequence). DNA for the CDR3: TGCAGTGCTAGAGTGGTAGGGAGCGCCTACAATGAGCAGTTCTTC. It specifies CSARVVGSAYNEQFF.

This clonotype is medium-sized within its sample. The library was prepared for alpha chains; this beta chain is a stray read, so its frequency means little. The rearrangement links TRBV7-2 to TRBJ1-1, with 7 bases matching TRBD1. From germline, CDR1 is SGHTA and CDR2 FQGNSA. This CDR3 comprises 13 residues. J gave up 3 bases and V 5 bases, and 3 bases lay outside the gene matches. The CDR3 spells CASSIDRDTEAFF. The DNA of the CDR3 is TGTGCCAGCAGCATCGACAGGGACACTGAAGCTTTCTTT.

About this clonotype: This beta chain turned up in a library designed for alpha chains; as an off-target read, its abundance says little. The chain is built from TRBV18 and TRBJ1-1, with D possibly being TRBD1 (5 bases). CDR3 length: 14 amino acids. V was trimmed by 4 bases and J by 4 bases, leaving 13 bases between them. Germline V gene sequence: CDR1 KGHSH, CDR2 LQKENI. The CDR3 is CASSQLGGGTEAFF. DNA for the CDR3: TGTGCCAGCTCACAACTCGGGGGAGGCACTGAAGCTTTCTTT. Supplemented by reference TRBV18 and TRBJ1-1, the full variable domain reads NAGVMQNPRHLVRRRGQEARLRCSPMKGHSHVYWYRQLPEEGLKFMVYLQKENIIDESGMPKERFSAEFPKEGPSILRIQQVVRGDSAAYFCASSQLGGGTEAFFGQGTRLTVV.

Note on this clonotype: Found in a library prepared for alpha chains, this beta chain is an off-target read, and its abundance has little meaning. This rearrangement joins TRBV6-5 to TRBJ2-3, with D hard to call. CDR1 MNHEY and CDR2 SVGAGI come from the germline V gene. V lost 5 bases to trimming and J lost 1 base, with 7 bases between them. This CDR3 is 13 amino acids long. CDR3: CASSRLGTDTQYF. The CDR3 DNA is TGTGCCAGCAGTAGACTGGGCACAGATACGCAGTATTTT.

This clonotype ranks as medium-sized. This beta chain slipped into a library made for alpha chains as a stray read, so its size is not meaningful. The V call is TRBV20-1, the J call TRBJ2-7, with D possibly being TRBD1 or TRBD2 (5 bases each). The CDR3 spans 12 residues. Germline V gene sequence: CDR1 DFQATT, CDR2 SNEGSKA (reference sequence). Deletions cut 0 bases from V and 5 bases from J, with 8 bases between. CDR3 sequence: CSAREKGHEQYF. The CDR3, as DNA: TGCAGTGCTAGAGAGAAGGGACACGAGCAGTACTTC.